The 26 T cell receptor beta chains below were found in one sample sequenced in a study of shared clonotypes between healthy human individuals. Profiling relied on immunoSEQ multiplex PCR, and the TCRdb table lists in-frame clones only, not all of them. Here the sample spans 2 million to 2.5 million clones, approximately 94% being singletons. Input material: naive CD4+ T cells sorted from blood. Subset indicated: CD45RA+ positively selected. Source of these receptors: a man in his late teens or twenties in good health.

The V and J genes are TRBV30 and TRBJ2-5; 8 bases map to TRBD2. This CDR3 is built from 13 residues. Germline V gene data show CDR1 as GTSNPN and CDR2 as SVGIG (reference sequence). V gave up 8 bases and J gave up 7 bases; unmatched junction bases: 12. In DNA form, the CDR3 reads TGTGCCCGGGCGCGGGGGGCCGCGGGGACCCAGTACTTC. The encoded protein is CARARGAAGTQYF.

In regard to this clone: Other DNA variants within this sample encode the same CDR3. This chain connects TRBV30 to TRBJ2-2; D perhaps matches TRBD2 (5 bases). V was trimmed by 0 bases and J by 5 bases, leaving 7 bases between them. The CDR3 contains 13 residues. Per germline, CDR1 GTSNPN and CDR2 SVGIG (reference sequence). In DNA form, the CDR3 reads TGTGCCTGGAGTGTCAGGAGGACCGGGGAGCTGTTTTTT. Its translation: CAWSVRRTGELFF.

This clone was counted once. V is TRBV10-1 and J is TRBJ2-7, with a possible D match to TRBD1 (5 bases). Germline V CDR1 and CDR2: WNHNN, SYGVQD (reference sequence). The CDR3 contains 14 residues. V was cut by 3 bases and J by 8 bases, with 17 bases left in between. The CDR3 here is CASSEFGDSGKQYF. The CDR3, as DNA: TGCGCCAGCAGTGAATTTGGTGACAGTGGAAAGCAGTACTTC.

The genes are TRBV7-2 and TRBJ1-5; D possibly corresponds to TRBD1 (5 bases). The CDR3 is 15 residues long. Trimming pared 3 bases from V and 4 bases from J, leaving 13 bases between. From germline, CDR1 is SGHTA and CDR2 FQGNSA. The CDR3 nucleotides are TGTGCCAGCAGCTTTAAGGCAGGGCTTAATCAGCCCCAGCATTTT. Its protein is CASSFKAGLNQPQHF.

V gene TRBV7-2 combines with J gene TRBJ2-3, with 12 bases identical to TRBD2. The CDR3 covers 14 residues. V was pared by 5 bases and J by 5 bases, with 2 bases of the junction left unmatched. Germline CDR1 is SGHTA and CDR2 is FQGNSA. The chain's CDR3 is CASSGLAGLDTQYF. The CDR3 nucleotides are TGTGCCAGCAGCGGACTAGCGGGATTAGATACGCAGTATTTT.

Concerning this clone: Other DNA variants within this sample encode the same CDR3. The V and J genes are TRBV28 and TRBJ1-4; tentatively, D is TRBD1 (5 bases). The CDR3 has 15 residues. The V gene lost 2 bases and the J gene lost 5 bases, with 12 bases spanning the gap. CDR1 and CDR2 (germline): MDHEN, SYDVKM. The CDR3 DNA sequence: TGTGCCAGCAGTTTACGGGGCAGGACCAATGAAAAACTGTTTTTT. This sequence encodes CASSLRGRTNEKLFF.

The V call is TRBV5-1, the J call TRBJ2-7; 7 positions agree with TRBD2. Trimming removed 4 bases from V and 5 bases from J; junction bases left unmatched: 6. The CDR3 is made up of 13 amino acids. Looked up from germline, CDR1 is SGHRS and CDR2 is YFSETQ. CDR3 loop: CASSIAGVDEQYF. The DNA for the CDR3 is TGCGCCAGCAGCATTGCGGGAGTGGACGAGCAGTACTTC.

This clone was observed once. The rearrangement links TRBV5-4 to TRBJ2-7; TRBD1 or TRBD2 may be the D gene (5 bases each). The ends were cut back, 4 bases at V and 3 bases at J, with 11 bases in the middle. CDR1 is SGHNT, CDR2 YYREEE, per germline (reference sequence). The length of the CDR3 is 13 residues. CDR3 residues: CASSRDLDYEQYF. The CDR3 DNA is TGTGCCAGCAGCCGGGACCTGGACTACGAGCAGTACTTC.

The chain recombines TRBV29-1 with TRBJ1-1; no reliable D call. CDR1 is SQVTM and CDR2 is ANQGSEA in the germline V gene. The CDR3 has 12 residues. Trimming stripped 3 bases from V and 4 bases from J, with 9 bases between. CDR3 in DNA: TGCAGCGTTGACGCCCAGAGCACTGAAGCTTTCTTT. Protein sequence: CSVDAQSTEAFF.

A remark on this clone: This sample also contains other DNA sequences that code for the same CDR3. The chain is built from TRBV2 and TRBJ1-2; D is perhaps TRBD1 (6 bases). The length of the CDR3 is 13 residues. Germline CDR1 is SNHLY and CDR2 is FYNNEI. Trimming left V 6 bases short and J 4 bases short, with 12 bases between. Here the CDR3 DNA reads TGTGCCAGCAGAACCGACAGGAGCTATGGCTACACCTTC. This sequence encodes CASRTDRSYGYTF.

The chain recombines TRBV5-8 with TRBJ1-4; D is undetermined. CDR1 and CDR2 (germline): SGHTS, YDEGEE. The CDR3 has 13 residues. Trimming removed 0 bases at V and 5 bases at J, with 5 bases between. CDR3 in DNA: TGTGCCAGCAGCTTGGTTAGGAATGAAAAACTGTTTTTT. Protein: CASSLVRNEKLFF.

This clone has more than one count but fewer than ten. Other DNA sequences in the same sample also yield this CDR3. The V and J genes are TRBV5-1 and TRBJ1-2; 7 bases fit TRBD1. This CDR3 has 13 amino acids. The V segment lost 5 bases and the J segment 3 bases; nucleotides outside the gene matches: 4. The germline V gene has CDR1 SGHRS and CDR2 YFSETQ. The CDR3 is CASSQTGDYGYTF. The DNA of the CDR3 is TGCGCCAGCAGTCAAACAGGGGACTATGGCTACACCTTC.

This rearrangement joins TRBV18 to TRBJ1-1; tentatively, D is TRBD1 (5 bases). CDR3 length: 16 residues. Germline CDR1 KGHSH, CDR2 LQKENI. Trimming left V 2 bases short and J 4 bases short, with 17 bases between. The chain's CDR3 is CASSPRYGEGSTEAFF. CDR3 DNA: TGTGCCAGCTCACCAAGGTATGGCGAGGGGAGCACTGAAGCTTTCTTT.

The chain couples TRBV5-1 to TRBJ1-3, with 7 positions matching TRBD1. The CDR3 has 14 amino acids. The germline V gene has CDR1 SGHRS and CDR2 YFSETQ. The V gene end was trimmed by 4 bases and the J gene end by 2 bases; junction bases not matched to a gene: 3. The CDR3 reads CASSQGGPGNTIYF. The CDR3 DNA reads as TGCGCCAGCAGCCAGGGGGGGCCTGGAAACACCATATATTTT. The full variable domain, with the rest looked up from reference TRBV5-1 and TRBJ1-3, is KAGVTQTPRYLIKTRGQQVTLSCSPISGHRSVSWYQQTPGQGLQFLFEYFSETQRNKGNFPGRFSGRQFSNSRSEMNVSTLELGDSALYLCASSQGGPGNTIYFGEGSWLTVV.

The V and J genes are TRBV9 and TRBJ1-1; 8 bases match TRBD1. The CDR3 has 16 residues. Unmatched junction bases numbered 8, after V lost 4 bases and J lost 0 bases. The germline gives CDR1 SGDLS, CDR2 YYNGEE. The CDR3 DNA is TGTGCCAGCAGCCCATTAGGACAGGGCTTGAACACTGAAGCTTTCTTT. It yields the protein CASSPLGQGLNTEAFF.

With regard to this clone: Distinct nucleotide sequences in the sample also encode this CDR3. The V and J genes are TRBV18 and TRBJ2-7; D gene unclear. Germline lookup yields CDR1 KGHSH and CDR2 LQKENI. CDR3 size: 14 residues. V was clipped by 0 bases and J by 0 bases, with 6 bases between them. The CDR3 loop reads CASSPPSGSYEQYF. For the CDR3, the DNA is TGTGCCAGCTCACCACCGTCCGGCTCCTACGAGCAGTACTTC. The full variable domain, its missing parts supplied by reference TRBV18 and TRBJ2-7, is NAGVMQNPRHLVRRRGQEARLRCSPMKGHSHVYWYRQLPEEGLKFMVYLQKENIIDESGMPKERFSAEFPKEGPSILRIQQVVRGDSAAYFCASSPPSGSYEQYFGPGTRLTVT.

About this clone itself: A junction boundary mismatches the germline segment, possibly from a read error. J is TRBJ2-1 and V is TRBV29-1; tentatively, D is TRBD2 (7 bases). Germline lookup yields CDR1 SQVTM and CDR2 ANQGSEA. CDR3 length equals 13 residues. The CDR3 sequence: CSVVGGAYDEQFF. The CDR3, as DNA: TGCAGCGTTGTTGGGGGGGCCTACGATGAGCAGTTCTTC.

The V gene is TRBV4-3, the J gene TRBJ1-3; 8 bases are a match to TRBD1. Trimming at V came to 4 bases and at J to 5 bases, leaving 7 bases not matched to a gene. CDR1 is LGHNA and CDR2 is YSLEER in the germline V gene. The CDR3 has 15 residues. The CDR3 DNA reads TGCGCCAGCAGCCCCTCAGGACAGGGAAGAAACACCATATATTTT. Translating gives CASSPSGQGRNTIYF.

This chain connects TRBV5-1 to TRBJ2-3; possible D gene TRBD2, 5 bases. Germline CDR1 and CDR2: SGHRS and YFSETQ. The CDR3 runs 14 residues. V was trimmed by 0 bases and J by 5 bases, leaving 10 bases between them. This CDR3 is CASSLAGNGDTQYF. The CDR3 nucleotides are TGCGCCAGCAGCTTGGCCGGGAATGGAGATACGCAGTATTTT.

This chain connects TRBV2 to TRBJ2-5; either TRBD1 or TRBD2 may fit D (7 bases each). The germline gives CDR1 SNHLY, CDR2 FYNNEI. The CDR3 covers 13 residues. Trimming removed 7 bases at V and 7 bases at J, with 16 bases between. The CDR3: CASNQGDYGTQYF. Here the CDR3 DNA reads TGTGCCAGCAACCAGGGGGACTACGGGACCCAGTACTTC.

V is TRBV18 and J is TRBJ2-7, with a weak D call TRBD2 (6 bases). The germline V gene has CDR1 KGHSH and CDR2 LQKENI. V was clipped by 3 bases and J by 5 bases, with 11 bases between them. The length of the CDR3 is 13 residues. CDR3 sequence (DNA): TGTGCCAGCTCACCCGGGACTTCCGACGAGCAGTACTTC. Protein: CASSPGTSDEQYF.

The rearrangement links TRBV4-1 to TRBJ1-2; unclear D gene. This CDR3 has 16 amino acids. Germline CDR1 reads MGHRA; CDR2 reads YSYEKL. With 4 bases removed from V and 4 bases from J, the gap between germline ends came to 19 bases. CDR3 protein: CASSPRARDVSYGYTF. DNA of the CDR3: TGCGCCAGCAGCCCCCGAGCCCGGGATGTGAGCTATGGCTACACCTTC.

J is TRBJ2-7 and V is TRBV5-1, with 7 bases fitting TRBD1. The CDR3 sequence is 15 residues long. V was clipped by 2 bases and J by 6 bases; unmatched bases: 11. In germline, CDR1 is SGHRS, CDR2 YFSETQ. The chain's CDR3 is CASSLQGFDAGEQYF. The CDR3 DNA reads TGCGCCAGCAGCTTACAGGGGTTTGATGCAGGCGAGCAGTACTTC.

This chain connects TRBV5-6 to TRBJ2-7; TRBD2 aligns across 9 bases. Germline V gene sequence: CDR1 SGHDT, CDR2 YYEEEE. Trimming at V came to 7 bases and at J to 3 bases, leaving 5 bases not matched to a gene. The CDR3 runs to 13 residues. The CDR3 DNA reads TGTGCCAGCGGAGTTAGCGGGGGCTACGAGCAGTACTTC. Protein product: CASGVSGGYEQYF.

For this clone: Within the sample, other DNA sequences also encode this same CDR3. The CDR3 bases are TGTGCCAGCTCACCACTCGACACAGATACGCAGTATTTT. Protein sequence: CASSPLDTDTQYF. V usage is TRBV18 and J usage is TRBJ2-3; D uncertain. The CDR3 covers 13 residues. Trimming shortened V by 1 base and J by 2 bases, and 4 bases separated the two germline ends. The germline V gene encodes CDR1 KGHSH and CDR2 LQKENI. The entire variable domain, with the rest obtained from reference TRBV18 and TRBJ2-3, is as follows: NAGVMQNPRHLVRRRGQEARLRCSPMKGHSHVYWYRQLPEEGLKFMVYLQKENIIDESGMPKERFSAEFPKEGPSILRIQQVVRGDSAAYFCASSPLDTDTQYFGPGTRLTVL.

The V and J genes are TRBV6-5 and TRBJ1-1; TRBD1 is a possible D gene (6 bases). Germline lookup yields CDR1 MNHEY and CDR2 SVGAGI. Trimming took off 4 bases at V and 3 bases at J, with 12 bases between the two ends. This CDR3 comprises 14 residues. CDR3 coding DNA: TGTGCCAGCAGTTCCGCCGACAGGTACACTGAAGCTTTCTTT. Translated, it gives CASSSADRYTEAFF.